Listed below are T cell receptor beta chains from one sample, sequenced in a study of shared clonotypes between healthy human individuals. Data came from immunoSEQ multiplex PCR; TCRdb stores just in-frame clones and leaves some out. The table shows some 2 million clones, with approximately 94% occurring only once. Sequenced input: naive CD8+ T cells sorted from blood. The origin of the receptors is a young man in good health. Each CDR3 is given with its conserved first and last residue. D genes are given only for firm matches. A clone size is listed for some rows: how often the clone was seen (once, few, many), or a class if it is expanded.

v_gene	abundance	d_gene	len	j_gene	CDR3aa	CDR3nt
TRBV9	-	TRBD1	14	TRBJ2-5	CASSGGQGLETQYF	TGTGCCAGCAGCGGGGGACAGGGCCTTGAGACCCAGTACTTC
TRBV6-5	-	-	15	TRBJ1-3	CASSADQGTGNTIYF	TGTGCCAGCAGTGCCGACCAGGGTACTGGAAACACCATATATTTT
TRBV7-9	-	-	12	TRBJ2-3	CASSQASDTQYF	TGTGCCAGCAGCCAGGCATCAGATACGCAGTATTTT
TRBV28	-	TRBD1	14	TRBJ2-5	CASSLTGDQETQYF	TGTGCCAGCAGTCTAACAGGGGACCAAGAGACCCAGTACTTC
TRBV25-1	once	-	15	TRBJ2-2	CASSDHQGLIGELFF	TGTGCCAGCAGTGACCATCAGGGGCTGATCGGGGAGCTGTTTTTT
TRBV6-5	-	TRBD1	14	TRBJ2-7	CASSYTGVNYEQYF	TGTGCCAGCAGTTATACAGGGGTAAACTACGAGCAGTACTTC
TRBV29-1	-	-	12	TRBJ1-2	CSVPREGYGYTF	TGCAGCGTCCCACGAGAGGGTTATGGCTACACCTTC
TRBV7-8	-	-	17	TRBJ1-6	CASSLAGPVTYNSPLHF	TGTGCCAGCAGCTTAGCTGGGCCGGTCACCTATAATTCACCCCTCCACTTT
TRBV6-1	-	-	13	TRBJ1-1	CASTRPAPTEAFF	TGTGCCAGCACCCGACCCGCCCCCACTGAAGCTTTCTTT
TRBV11-2	-	-	15	TRBJ1-5	CASSLDWASNQPQHF	TGTGCCAGCAGCTTAGACTGGGCGAGCAATCAGCCCCAGCATTTT
TRBV13	-	TRBD1	14	TRBJ2-7	CASSPGQSTYEQYF	TGTGCCAGCAGCCCGGGACAGTCAACCTACGAGCAGTACTTC
TRBV18	few	-	16	TRBJ2-3	CASSPRSGSSTDTQYF	TGTGCCAGCTCACCGAGAAGCGGTTCTAGCACAGATACGCAGTATTTT
TRBV10-3	-	-	12	TRBJ2-2	CAAEGVTGELFF	TGTGCGGCGGAGGGAGTTACCGGGGAGCTGTTTTTT
TRBV4-1	-	-	13	TRBJ2-3	CASSQVGADTQYF	TGCGCCAGCAGCCAAGTGGGGGCAGATACGCAGTATTTT
TRBV5-4	once	-	14	TRBJ2-3	CASSIGTSSDTQYF	TGTGCCAGCAGCATCGGGACATCATCAGATACGCAGTATTTT
TRBV6-1	-	-	13	TRBJ2-7	CASTQVNPYEQYF	TGTGCCAGCACTCAGGTGAACCCCTACGAGCAGTACTTC
TRBV5-1	-	-	14	TRBJ2-7	CASSSGPKRDEQYF	TGCGCCAGCAGCTCTGGACCGAAGAGGGACGAGCAGTACTTC
TRBV19	-	-	13	TRBJ2-1	CASSMGVTNEQFF	TGTGCCAGTAGTATGGGGGTAACTAATGAGCAGTTCTTC
TRBV28	-	TRBD1	18	TRBJ2-3	CASASQDRAKSSTDTQYF	TGTGCCAGCGCTTCCCAGGACAGGGCGAAATCTAGCACAGATACGCAGTATTTT
TRBV27	-	TRBD2	18	TRBJ2-3	CASSLFLAGNGDTDTQYF	TGTGCCAGCAGTTTGTTCCTAGCGGGGAACGGTGACACAGATACGCAGTATTTT
TRBV18	once	-	14	TRBJ2-5	CASSPQYSEGTQYF	TGTGCCAGCTCACCACAGTACAGCGAGGGGACCCAGTACTTC
TRBV5-4	-	-	13	TRBJ1-2	CASSLDLVGGYTF	TGTGCCAGCAGCTTGGACCTGGTGGGAGGCTACACCTTC
TRBV7-9	-	-	15	TRBJ1-4	CASSSRDGSVEKLFF	TGTGCCAGCAGCTCCCGGGACGGGTCGGTTGAAAAACTGTTTTTT
TRBV30	-	TRBD1	13	TRBJ1-5	CAWSVEGAQPQHF	TGTGCCTGGAGTGTAGAGGGGGCTCAGCCCCAGCATTTT
TRBV29-1	-	-	17	TRBJ2-3	CSVEDELGTGESDTQYF	TGCAGCGTTGAAGATGAACTAGGAACGGGGGAGTCAGATACGCAGTATTTT
TRBV30	-	-	15	TRBJ2-1	CAWSGTSTSHNEQFF	TGTGCCTGGTCCGGGACCTCCACTTCCCACAATGAGCAGTTCTTC
TRBV4-3	-	-	14	TRBJ1-1	CASSPRGMNTEAFF	TGCGCCAGCAGCCCCAGGGGCATGAACACTGAAGCTTTCTTT
TRBV4-1	-	TRBD2	17	TRBJ2-1	CASSRQGTSGADNEQFF	TGCGCCAGCAGCCGTCAAGGGACTAGCGGGGCCGACAATGAGCAGTTCTTC
TRBV30	-	-	11	TRBJ2-1	CAWTTGGEQFF	TGTGCCTGGACGACTGGAGGGGAGCAGTTCTTC
TRBV5-1	-	TRBD2	18	TRBJ2-2	CASSASGTSGSSAGELFF	TGCGCCAGCAGCGCGTCCGGGACTAGCGGGAGTTCGGCCGGGGAGCTGTTTTTT
TRBV10-2	-	TRBD1	15	TRBJ1-6	CASSEPDRGNSPLHF	TGCGCCAGCAGTGAGCCGGACAGGGGAAATTCACCCCTCCACTTT
TRBV10-2	once	TRBD1	15	TRBJ1-2	CASSSPTGGNYGYTF	TGCGCCAGCAGTTCCCCCACAGGGGGGAACTATGGCTACACCTTC
TRBV11-2	-	-	12	TRBJ2-1	CASSLGVPEQFF	TGTGCCAGCAGCTTAGGGGTCCCTGAGCAGTTCTTC
TRBV7-9	-	-	14	TRBJ2-5	CASSLGTPTETQYF	TGTGCCAGCAGCCTCGGGACTCCGACGGAGACCCAGTACTTC
TRBV6-1	-	-	15	TRBJ1-2	CASSHRGTLSYGYTF	TGTGCCAGCAGCCACCGCGGGACGTTGAGCTATGGCTACACCTTC
TRBV30	-	-	13	TRBJ2-5	CAWSGVSQETQYF	TGTGCCTGGAGTGGGGTCAGCCAAGAGACCCAGTACTTC
TRBV9	-	-	16	TRBJ2-7	CASSGRGPRASYEQYF	TGTGCCAGCAGCGGGAGAGGCCCCCGCGCGTCCTACGAGCAGTACTTC